The 26 T cell receptor beta chains below come from one sample, sequenced in a study of T cells in localized non-small cell lung cancer. TCRdb keeps only in-frame clones here, not all; method: immunoSEQ multiplex PCR. This repertoire shows under 35,000 clones, approximately 89% found once; its top ten account for over 9.5%. Sequences were derived from peripheral blood mononuclear cells, sampled before any cancer treatment. The receptors come from an older female donor with stage II lung adenocarcinoma.

CDR3 sequence: CASSLGRADTQYF. The CDR3 DNA is TGTGCCAGCAGCTTGGGGCGGGCAGATACGCAGTATTTT. The J gene is TRBJ2-3, the V gene TRBV7-6; D might be TRBD1 or TRBD2, each matching 5 bases. Trimming pared 3 bases from V and 4 bases from J, leaving 8 bases between. The CDR3 sequence is 13 residues long. CDR1 and CDR2 from the germline V gene are SGHVS and FNYEAQ. The complete variable domain, with remaining parts taken from reference TRBV7-6 and TRBJ2-3, reads GAGVSQSPRYKVTKRGQDVALRCDPISGHVSLYWYRQALGQGPEFLTYFNYEAQQDKSGLPNDRFSAERPEGSISTLTIQRTEQRDSAMYRCASSLGRADTQYFGPGTRLTVL.

CDR3 nucleotide sequence: TGCAGCGTTATCAGGACAGGGGGTAGGACTGAAGCTTTCTTT. This gives the protein CSVIRTGGRTEAFF. This chain joins TRBV29-1 and TRBJ1-1; 10 nucleotides align to TRBD1. V lost 5 bases to trimming and J lost 5 bases; unmatched junction nucleotides: 8. The CDR3 sequence is 14 residues long. Germline V lookup: CDR1 SQVTM, CDR2 ANQGSEA.

The V call is TRBV6-6, the J call TRBJ2-2; D is undetermined. V was shortened by 4 bases and J by 5 bases, with 5 bases between the two germline ends. The CDR3 is 12 amino acids. Germline values: CDR1 MNHNY, CDR2 SVGAGI (reference sequence). This CDR3 is CASSWPTGELFF. The CDR3, as DNA: TGTGCCAGCAGTTGGCCGACCGGGGAGCTGTTTTTT.

This clone occurred a few times. V and J are TRBV2 and TRBJ2-5, with 10 bases matching TRBD2. The J segment lost 4 bases and the V segment lost 5 bases, leaving 7 bases of the junction unmatched. The CDR3 is 15 residues long. Germline V lookup: CDR1 SNHLY, CDR2 FYNNEI. In nucleotides, the CDR3 is TGTGCCAGCAGTACACGAGCGGGAGGGGGAGAGACCCAGTACTTC. It translates to CASSTRAGGGETQYF.

The V call is TRBV2, the J call TRBJ2-1; D may be TRBD2 (5 bases). The CDR3 has 16 amino acids. Germline V gene lookup returns CDR1 SNHLY and CDR2 FYNNEI. The V gene lost 5 bases and the J gene lost 4 bases, with 18 bases spanning the gap. CDR3 coding DNA: TGTGCCAGCAGTCCCCGGAGTAGCGAGAAGTACAATGAGCAGTTCTTC. It codes for CASSPRSSEKYNEQFF.

The chain carries TRBV30 and TRBJ1-5, with TRBD1 matching 7 bases. This CDR3 has 16 residues. V was pared by 5 bases and J by 5 bases, with 15 bases of the junction left unmatched. Germline CDR1 and CDR2: GTSNPN and SVGIG (reference sequence). This CDR3 is CAWGRGGGAADQPQHF. The CDR3 DNA reads TGTGCCTGGGGGAGAGGGGGCGGTGCTGCAGATCAGCCCCAGCATTTT.

The genes are TRBV7-9 and TRBJ1-5, with D uncertain. Germline values: CDR1 SEHNR, CDR2 FQNEAQ (reference sequence). Trimming shortened V by 0 bases and J by 1 base, and 7 bases separated the two germline ends. CDR3 size: 15 residues. In DNA form, the CDR3 reads TGTGCCAGCAGCTTAGCCGTGGGGAGCAATCAGCCCCAGCATTTT. Its translation is CASSLAVGSNQPQHF.

By share, this clone ranks as medium-sized (0.01 to 0.1%). The V gene is TRBV7-9, the J gene TRBJ2-3; D may match TRBD1 or TRBD2 (6 bases each). The CDR3 totals 14 residues. Trimming shortened V by 10 bases and J by 5 bases, and 19 bases separated the two germline ends. In germline, CDR1 is SEHNR, CDR2 FQNEAQ (reference sequence). In DNA, the CDR3 is TGTGCCACCTGGGGGCAGGGAGGAAAAGATACGCAGTATTTT. Translated, it gives CATWGQGGKDTQYF.

V and J are TRBV5-8 and TRBJ2-7, with 9 bases identical to TRBD1. The ends lost 4 bases at V and 3 bases at J; junction bases unmatched: 8. The CDR3 covers 15 residues. The germline V gene encodes CDR1 SGHTS and CDR2 YDEGEE. The CDR3 bases are TGTGCCAGCAGCAAGAGGGACAGGGAGAGCTACGAGCAGTACTTC. Translating it yields CASSKRDRESYEQYF. Drawing the rest from reference TRBV5-8 and TRBJ2-7, the complete variable domain is EAGVTQSPTHLIKTRGQQATLRCSPISGHTSVYWYQQALGLGLQFLLWYDEGEERNRGNFPPRFSGRQFPNYSSELNVNALELEDSALYLCASSKRDRESYEQYFGPGTRLTVT.

This clone has only one observation. CDR3 nucleotide sequence: TGCGCCAGCAGCCAAGATTGGGCGGGGGGGCGCAATGAGCAGTTCTTC. As protein: CASSQDWAGGRNEQFF. The V gene is TRBV4-3, the J gene TRBJ2-1, with 9 bases aligning to TRBD2. This CDR3 comprises 16 residues. Germline assignment: CDR1 LGHNA and CDR2 YSLEER. With V trimmed by 0 bases and J by 6 bases, 6 bases remained unmatched.

The CDR3 reads CASSLDRAATNEKLFF. In nucleotides, the CDR3 is TGTGCCAGCAGTTTAGACAGGGCTGCAACTAATGAAAAACTGTTTTTT. J is TRBJ1-4 and V is TRBV28; 7 bases are a match to TRBD1. Trimming at V came to 2 bases and at J to 0 bases, leaving 3 bases not matched to a gene. The CDR3 extends over 16 amino acids. The germline V gene has CDR1 MDHEN and CDR2 SYDVKM.

This clone was recorded once. The V call is TRBV9, the J call TRBJ2-1, with no clear D. The CDR3 has 15 amino acids. V was shortened by 2 bases and J by 2 bases, with 11 bases between the two germline ends. Germline V gives CDR1 SGDLS, CDR2 YYNGEE. DNA for the CDR3: TGTGCCAGCAGCGTTGGGGTCACAACCTACAATGAGCAGTTCTTC. Its protein is CASSVGVTTYNEQFF.

J is TRBJ2-2 and V is TRBV7-2; D is perhaps TRBD1 or TRBD2 (5 bases each). Germline V lookup: CDR1 SGHTA, CDR2 FQGNSA. The V and J ends lost 2 bases and 4 bases respectively, with 8 bases between them. The CDR3 has 14 residues. CDR3: CASSLLRGTGELFF. CDR3 coding DNA: TGTGCCAGCAGCTTATTGAGGGGCACCGGGGAGCTGTTTTTT.

J is TRBJ1-1 and V is TRBV28; the D gene is possibly TRBD1 (5 bases). CDR3 length: 13 amino acids. Germline V CDR1 and CDR2: MDHEN, SYDVKM. The V end was cut by 5 bases, the J end by 10 bases, with 17 bases between. The CDR3 coding sequence is TGTGCCAGCAGTCTTAGGGGACCGACGGTAGCTTTCTTT. Translation gives CASSLRGPTVAFF.

The rearrangement joins TRBV7-7 to TRBJ1-4, with 9 bases matching TRBD1. Per germline, CDR1 SSHAT and CDR2 FNYEAQ (reference sequence). The CDR3 spans 15 residues. The trim removed 3 bases at V and 7 bases at J, leaving 6 bases unmatched. The DNA for the CDR3 is TGTGCCAGCAGCTTGGGGACAGGGAGGGGTGAAAAACTGTTTTTT. It codes for CASSLGTGRGEKLFF.

The V call is TRBV29-1, the J call TRBJ2-1; TRBD1 might be the D (6 bases). Germline V gene sequence: CDR1 SQVTM, CDR2 ANQGSEA. This CDR3 has 13 residues. Trimming pared 8 bases from V and 3 bases from J, leaving 14 bases between. The CDR3 is CSLGLGGYNEQFF. The CDR3 DNA sequence: TGCAGCCTTGGGTTAGGGGGCTACAATGAGCAGTTCTTC.

This clone was counted a single time. This rearrangement joins TRBV6-6 to TRBJ1-5; unclear D gene. Germline assignment: CDR1 MNHNY and CDR2 SVGAGI (reference sequence). V was pared by 2 bases and J by 0 bases, with 8 bases between. This CDR3 region has 15 residues. The CDR3 region has the DNA TGTGCCAGCAGTTACACACGAAATAGCAATCAGCCCCAGCATTTT. Its translation: CASSYTRNSNQPQHF.

The V gene is TRBV7-2, the J gene TRBJ2-1; 7 bases are shared with TRBD1. Germline assignment: CDR1 SGHTA and CDR2 FQGNSA. CDR3 length equals 14 residues. The V gene end was trimmed by 7 bases and the J gene end by 9 bases; junction bases not matched to a gene: 12. DNA for the CDR3: TGTGCCAGCAACCACAGGGGTTCGAGCAGTGAGCAGTTCTTC. The encoded protein is CASNHRGSSSEQFF.

The rearrangement joins TRBV30 to TRBJ1-2; D is uncertain. V lost 0 bases to trimming and J lost 2 bases, with 1 base between them. Germline loops: CDR1 GTSNPN, CDR2 SVGIG (reference sequence). The CDR3 loop spans 11 amino acids. The CDR3 nucleotides read TGTGCCTGGAGTGTGAACTATGGCTACACCTTC. Amino acids: CAWSVNYGYTF.

The rearrangement joins TRBV5-4 to TRBJ1-5; D remains unclear. Germline CDR1 reads SGHNT; CDR2 reads YYREEE (reference sequence). V lost 0 bases and J 0 bases, leaving 7 bases between the germline ends. The CDR3 contains 15 residues. CDR3 loop: CASSLAGDSNQPQHF. CDR3 coding DNA: TGTGCCAGCAGCTTGGCCGGGGATAGCAATCAGCCCCAGCATTTT.

The V call is TRBV6-1, the J call TRBJ2-7; D call uncertain. The CDR3 is 13 residues long. Germline V gives CDR1 MNHNS, CDR2 SASEGT. With 4 bases removed from V and 0 bases from J, the gap between germline ends came to 7 bases. In DNA, the CDR3 is TGTGCCAGCAGTGTTGACCACTCCTACGAGCAGTACTTC. Translating it yields CASSVDHSYEQYF.

The chain recombines TRBV7-8 with TRBJ2-1, with TRBD1 identical over 8 bases. After removal of 5 bases from V and 1 base from J, the junction contained 4 bases not matched to a gene. The CDR3 extends over 15 amino acids. The germline CDR1 and CDR2 sequences are SGHVS and FQNEAQ. DNA of the CDR3: TGTGCCAGCAGCACCCGACAGGGGTCCTACAATGAGCAGTTCTTC. As protein: CASSTRQGSYNEQFF.

The rearrangement uses TRBV10-3 and TRBJ1-1; TRBD1 agrees at 7 bases. CDR1 and CDR2 (germline): ENHRY, SYGVKD. After removal of 8 bases from V and 1 base from J, the junction contained 13 bases not matched to a gene. There are 16 residues in the CDR3. The CDR3 region has the DNA TGTGCCATCGCACCGTGGGACAGCGGCAGGAACACTGAAGCTTTCTTT. This gives the protein CAIAPWDSGRNTEAFF.

This chain connects TRBV9 to TRBJ2-7; D unresolved. The CDR3 extends over 14 amino acids. Trimming pared 4 bases from V and 0 bases from J, leaving 11 bases between. Germline V gene data show CDR1 as SGDLS and CDR2 as YYNGEE. The chain's CDR3 is CASSTQGSSYEQYF. Here the CDR3 DNA reads TGTGCCAGCAGCACCCAAGGGTCCTCCTACGAGCAGTACTTC.

This chain joins TRBV30 and TRBJ1-6, with a weak D call TRBD1 (5 bases). V shed 3 bases and J shed 11 bases, with 11 bases lying between them. Per the germline V gene, CDR1 is GTSNPN and CDR2 is SVGIG (reference sequence). This CDR3 is built from 12 residues. CDR3 coding DNA: TGTGCCTGGAGGGGTGGGGGAACACCCCTCCACTTT. This encodes CAWRGGGTPLHF.

The gene calls are TRBV7-2 and TRBJ1-5; TRBD1 is a possible D gene (6 bases). In germline, CDR1 is SGHTA, CDR2 FQGNSA. Trimming left V 5 bases short and J 9 bases short, with 14 bases between. CDR3 size: 13 residues. CDR3 region: CASSGGILGPQHF. The CDR3 region has the DNA TGTGCCAGCAGCGGGGGCATCCTTGGGCCCCAGCATTTT.